This passage covers 25 T cell receptor beta chains from one sample sequenced in a study of blood T cell repertoires in COVID-19. Here immunoSEQ multiplex PCR was the method, and the copy in TCRdb shows in-frame clones only, minus some. In the table there are approximately 170,000 clones, around 85% of which are singletons. Sequencing was carried out using peripheral blood. The receptors originated from a woman aged 70-85 years with acute or convalescent COVID-19.

The chain couples TRBV6-5 to TRBJ1-4; weak D call: TRBD1 (6 bases). Germline V gives CDR1 MNHEY, CDR2 SVGAGI. V lost 5 bases, J lost 2 bases, and 6 bases lay in between. The CDR3 extends over 13 amino acids. DNA for the CDR3: TGTGCCAGCAGTAGGGGGACTAATGAAAAACTGTTTTTT. Residues: CASSRGTNEKLFF.

A note on this clone: The junction differs from germline at one of its ends, possibly a read error. For the CDR3, the DNA is TGTGCTAGCAGCCCCGGGACTAGCAGCCGGGGGGAGCTGTTTTTT. This gives the protein CASSPGTSSRGELFF. The rearrangement links TRBV7-7 to TRBJ2-2, with 9 bases identical to TRBD2. CDR1 is SSHAT, CDR2 FNYEAQ, per germline (reference sequence). This CDR3 spans 15 amino acids.

The rearrangement joins TRBV27 to TRBJ1-2, with TRBD1 identical over 7 bases. After removal of 5 bases from V and 5 bases from J, the junction contained 8 bases not matched to a gene. This CDR3 has 14 residues. Germline V gene data show CDR1 as MNHEY and CDR2 as SMNVEV (reference sequence). CDR3 in amino acids: CASSPRRDSYGYTF. CDR3 coding DNA: TGTGCCAGCAGTCCCCGCCGGGACAGTTATGGCTACACCTTC.

The chain combines TRBV4-3 with TRBJ1-2; D remains ambiguous. The CDR3 sequence is 13 residues long. The germline V and J ends were trimmed by 1 base and 5 bases, with 8 bases remaining between them. Germline V gene lookup returns CDR1 LGHNA and CDR2 YSLEER. CDR3 nucleotide sequence: TGCGCCAGCAGCCAAGGACAAGGATATGGCTACACCTTC. Its translation: CASSQGQGYGYTF.

V usage is TRBV9 and J usage is TRBJ1-1, with a possible D match to TRBD1 (6 bases). This CDR3 comprises 14 residues. CDR1 SGDLS and CDR2 YYNGEE come from the germline V gene. Trimming took off 2 bases at V and 12 bases at J, with 20 bases between the two ends. CDR3 sequence: CASSVGQRGFGTFF. The CDR3 bases are TGTGCCAGCAGCGTCGGACAGAGGGGATTCGGGACTTTCTTT.

There are a few counts of this clone. The rearrangement links TRBV4-1 to TRBJ2-2; TRBD1 might be the D (6 bases). Looked up from germline, CDR1 is MGHRA and CDR2 is YSYEKL. V was shortened by 0 bases and J by 5 bases, with 10 bases between the two germline ends. The CDR3 totals 15 residues. The chain's CDR3 is CASSQDNRVTGELFF. The CDR3, as DNA: TGCGCCAGCAGCCAAGATAACAGGGTGACCGGGGAGCTGTTTTTT.

The chain employs TRBV27 and TRBJ1-2; D call uncertain. CDR3 length: 14 residues. The germline V gene encodes CDR1 MNHEY and CDR2 SMNVEV (reference sequence). Trimming took off 6 bases at V and 3 bases at J, with 14 bases between the two ends. The CDR3 region is CASSTHLGDYGYTF. The DNA for the CDR3 is TGTGCCAGCAGCACCCACCTGGGAGACTATGGCTACACCTTC.

The CDR3 sequence is CAWYTPGQGAMGTEAFF. The CDR3 DNA sequence: TGTGCCTGGTATACCCCGGGACAGGGGGCAATGGGCACTGAAGCTTTCTTT. This chain connects TRBV30 to TRBJ1-1; 12 nucleotides line up with TRBD1. CDR3 size: 17 residues. CDR1 is GTSNPN and CDR2 is SVGIG in the germline V gene (reference sequence). The trim removed 5 bases at V and 4 bases at J, leaving 14 bases unmatched.

This clone has only a few counts. Different DNA sequences within this sample yield the same CDR3. CDR3 sequence: CASSIRGDNQPQHF. CDR3 sequence (DNA): TGTGCCAGTAGTATTAGGGGCGATAATCAGCCCCAGCATTTT. This rearrangement joins TRBV19 to TRBJ1-5; a weak D match, TRBD1 (5 bases). CDR1 LNHDA and CDR2 SQIVND come from the germline V gene (reference sequence). V shed 3 bases and J shed 4 bases, with 10 bases lying between them. The CDR3 is made up of 14 amino acids.

This sequence joins TRBV28 and TRBJ1-2, with TRBD1 matching over 7 bases. Unmatched junction bases numbered 5, after V lost 10 bases and J lost 0 bases. CDR1 and CDR2 (germline): MDHEN, SYDVKM. This CDR3 contains 13 residues. The CDR3 here is CATEGASNYGYTF. The CDR3 DNA sequence: TGTGCCACCGAGGGGGCATCTAACTATGGCTACACCTTC.

This rearrangement joins TRBV3-1 (or the pseudogene TRBV3-2) to TRBJ1-5; D remains unclear. This CDR3 comprises 14 residues. V lost 1 base and J lost 2, with 6 bases in between. The germline V gene has CDR1 LGHDT and CDR2 YNNKEL (reference sequence). The chain's CDR3 is CASSQAFGNQPQHF. The CDR3, as DNA: TGTGCCAGCAGCCAAGCTTTTGGCAATCAGCCCCAGCATTTT.

The V and J genes are TRBV6-5 and TRBJ1-5; 9 bases are a match to TRBD1. Germline V gene lookup returns CDR1 MNHEY and CDR2 SVGAGI. This CDR3 is 15 amino acids long. The ends lost 4 bases at V and 6 bases at J; junction bases unmatched: 7. The DNA for the CDR3 is TGTGCCAGCAGTTCCTCCGGGACAGGGTCTCAGCCCCAGCATTTT. Its protein product is CASSSSGTGSQPQHF.

The chain couples TRBV6-5 to TRBJ1-3, with D hard to call. Germline V CDR1 and CDR2: MNHEY, SVGAGI. The CDR3 runs to 13 residues. With 7 bases removed from V and 4 bases from J, the gap between germline ends came to 11 bases. The CDR3 DNA sequence: TGTGCCAGCACTGGAGTTCCCGGAAACACCATATATTTT. It translates to CASTGVPGNTIYF.

The chain recombines TRBV5-6 with TRBJ1-1; 9 bases line up with TRBD1. The junction had 2 bases not matched to a gene; V was cut back by 4 bases and J by 4 bases. This CDR3 has 13 residues. Germline V gene lookup returns CDR1 SGHDT and CDR2 YYEEEE. The DNA of the CDR3 is TGTGCCAGCAGCGGGACAGGGCCCACTGAAGCTTTCTTT. Translated, it gives CASSGTGPTEAFF. The full variable domain, rest sourced from reference TRBV5-6 and TRBJ1-1, is DAGVTQSPTHLIKTRGQQVTLRCSPKSGHDTVSWYQQALGQGPQFIFQYYEEEERQRGNFPDRFSGHQFPNYSSELNVNALLLGDSALYLCASSGTGPTEAFFGQGTRLTVV.

The gene calls are TRBV3-1 (or the pseudogene TRBV3-2) and TRBJ1-2; 8 bases agree with TRBD1. This CDR3 is built from 14 residues. Germline CDR1 is LGHDT and CDR2 is YNNKEL (reference sequence). The J segment lost 5 bases and the V segment lost 3 bases, leaving 5 bases of the junction unmatched. CDR3 sequence reads: CASSHLTGEYGYTF. CDR3 DNA sequence: TGTGCCAGCAGCCATCTGACAGGGGAGTATGGCTACACCTTC.

This rearrangement joins TRBV27 to TRBJ1-2, with TRBD1 matching over 10 bases. CDR1 is MNHEY, CDR2 SMNVEV, per germline (reference sequence). J lost 6 bases, V lost 6 bases, and 4 bases had no gene match. This CDR3 comprises 13 residues. As DNA, the CDR3 is TGTGCCAGCAGCCCCGGGACAGGGGATGGCTACACCTTC. Amino acids: CASSPGTGDGYTF.

For the CDR3, the DNA is TGTGCCGGGGGGGGGCCGAACACTGAAGCTTTCTTT. Its translation is CAGGGPNTEAFF. V and J are TRBV6-1 and TRBJ1-1, with D tentatively TRBD1 (6 bases). From germline, CDR1 is MNHNS and CDR2 SASEGT. Trimming cost V 11 bases and J 1 base, with 11 bases left between them. The CDR3 runs to 12 residues.

This chain uses TRBV7-9 with TRBJ1-1; D is uncertain. The CDR3 has 15 residues. Trimming removed 4 bases from V and 0 bases from J, with 12 bases in between. The germline V gene has CDR1 SEHNR and CDR2 FQNEAQ (reference sequence). This CDR3 reads CASSSRFGMNTEAFF. CDR3 sequence (DNA): TGTGCCAGCAGCTCTCGGTTCGGGATGAACACTGAAGCTTTCTTT.

This chain uses TRBV29-1 with TRBJ2-5, with TRBD2 matching 10 bases. The germline V gene has CDR1 SQVTM and CDR2 ANQGSEA. Unmatched junction bases numbered 14, after V lost 4 bases and J lost 6 bases. The CDR3 consists of 16 residues. CDR3 residues: CSVVLAGDPVGKTQYF. CDR3 in DNA: TGCAGCGTTGTGCTAGCGGGAGACCCAGTTGGAAAGACCCAGTACTTC.

The rearrangement uses TRBV9 and TRBJ2-1; 9 bases agree with TRBD1. This CDR3 contains 17 residues. CDR1 is SGDLS, CDR2 YYNGEE, per germline. Trimming removed 2 bases from V and 3 bases from J; junction bases left unmatched: 9. The DNA of the CDR3 is TGTGCCAGCAGCGTCTCGAACAGGGGGCCGTTCTACAATGAGCAGTTCTTC. This sequence encodes CASSVSNRGPFYNEQFF.

This rearrangement joins TRBV3-1 (or the pseudogene TRBV3-2) to TRBJ1-1; no reliable D call. The CDR3 is made up of 15 amino acids. Germline V gives CDR1 LGHDT, CDR2 YNNKEL (reference sequence). V lost 3 bases to trimming and J lost 1 base, with 12 bases between them. In DNA, the CDR3 is TGTGCCAGCAGCCAGCGGGTTTCGGGGAACACTGAAGCTTTCTTT. Protein product: CASSQRVSGNTEAFF.

The CDR3 DNA reads as TGTGCCAGCTCACCCGTCGGGACAGGGATCGGTAATGAAAAACTGTTTTTT. As protein: CASSPVGTGIGNEKLFF. This rearrangement joins TRBV18 to TRBJ1-4; 9 positions match TRBD1. This CDR3 is 17 amino acids long. V shed 3 bases and J 4 bases; nucleotides not matched to a gene: 9. CDR1 and CDR2 (germline): KGHSH, LQKENI.

This clone was observed a handful of times. The chain employs TRBV15 and TRBJ1-5; D is undetermined. Looked up from germline, CDR1 is LNHNV and CDR2 is YYDKDF (reference sequence). V was pared by 0 bases and J by 2 bases, with 14 bases between. This CDR3 has 17 residues. CDR3 DNA: TGTGCCACCAGCAGAGATCATGGATACGGAGGCAATCAGCCCCAGCATTTT. Translated, it gives CATSRDHGYGGNQPQHF.

This clone was recorded a few times. The rearrangement uses TRBV18 and TRBJ1-3; 7 bases map to TRBD1. Germline V gives CDR1 KGHSH, CDR2 LQKENI. The ends lost 5 bases at V and 0 bases at J; junction bases unmatched: 7. The CDR3 totals 16 residues. CDR3 in DNA: TGTGCCAGCTCAACGGACAGGAGATCCTCTGGAAACACCATATATTTT. Amino acid sequence: CASSTDRRSSGNTIYF.

The V gene is TRBV7-9, the J gene TRBJ1-2; the match to TRBD1 covers 7 bases. CDR3 length: 13 amino acids. The V gene's germline CDR1 is SEHNR and CDR2 FQNEAQ (reference sequence). With V trimmed by 2 bases and J by 8 bases, 5 bases remained unmatched. CDR3 amino acids: CASSLRDREGYTF. In DNA form, the CDR3 reads TGTGCCAGCAGCTTAAGGGACAGAGAAGGCTACACCTTC.